This T cell receptor beta chain originates from a study of blood T cell repertoires in COVID-19. Study context: T cells, B-cell-depleted T cells, or PBMCs provided the cDNA or gDNA that served as material.

This CDR3 region has 15 residues. V was cut by 1 base and J by 5 bases, with 14 bases left in between. Germline V CDR1 and CDR2: LGHDT, YNNKEL (reference sequence). Data came from immunoSEQ multiplex PCR; TCRdb stores just in-frame clones and leaves some out. This sample yields approximately 110,000 clones, of which approximately 74% are seen a single time; around 6.2% belongs to the top ten. The V and J genes are TRBV3-1 (or the pseudogene TRBV3-2) and TRBJ2-5; possibly TRBD2 for D (7 bases). The TCR was taken from a man at least 80 years old with COVID-19, enrolled during active disease. The sample taken for sequencing was peripheral blood. CDR3 amino acids: CASSQVGGGPETQYF. DNA of the CDR3: TGTGCCAGCAGCCAAGTAGGGGGAGGGCCGGAGACCCAGTACTTC.